The T cell receptor (beta chain) under discussion was sequenced for a study of T cell responses to AZD1222 COVID-19 vaccine. A remark on this clone: Its antigen is unidentified.

Broader study findings: Targets within unmutated variant regions were reportedly found for nearly half of spike-specific TCRs.

Profiled with immunoSEQ multiplex PCR; TCRdb holds only in-frame clones, not every one. The repertoire includes approximately 200,000 clones, roughly nine tenths of them detected once, and about 3.5% sits in the top ten. The trim removed 7 bases at V and 0 bases at J, leaving 20 bases unmatched. This CDR3 comprises 20 residues. Germline values: CDR1 SEHNR, CDR2 FQNEAQ (reference sequence). V gene TRBV7-9 combines with J gene TRBJ2-1; 8 bases line up with TRBD2. This sequence originates from an adult who received the AZD1222 COVID-19 vaccine. The material was peripheral blood, obtained 28 days after the second AZD1222 dose. The CDR3 loop is CASTPGPGGPGASSYNEQFF. As DNA, the CDR3 is TGTGCCAGCACCCCAGGGCCGGGAGGGCCGGGAGCTAGCTCCTACAATGAGCAGTTCTTC.